The 2 T cell receptor beta chains below come from one sample, sequenced in a study of T-cell reconstitution after alpha-beta-depleted transplantation in children. During its preparation, the TCRbeta library received unique molecular identifiers. From the PCR reads, TCRdb called clonotypes with MiXCR, one entry per CDR3 protein. In the table there are roughly 400,000 distinct CDR3 sequences, 20% of which are singletons. The material was PBMCs from the stem cell graft donor, obtained from the stem cell graft. These receptors all stem from a human donor who donated a stem cell graft to a child with acute myeloid leukemia.

The rearrangement uses TRBV6-5 and TRBJ1-6; D remains ambiguous. Trimming took 3 bases from V and 7 from J, leaving 4 bases between them. Germline loops: CDR1 MNHEY, CDR2 SVGAGI. The CDR3 is made up of 12 amino acids. The CDR3 spells CASSYGNSPLHF. The CDR3 region has the DNA TGTGCCAGCAGTTATGGCAATTCACCCCTCCACTTT.

This clonotype has only a few counts. This chain joins TRBV12-3 or TRBV12-4 and TRBJ2-1, with a tentative D call TRBD2 (6 bases). Trimming removed 7 bases at V and 2 bases at J, with 18 bases between. CDR3 size: 16 residues. The CDR3 sequence: CASTTPRRLAYNEQFF. The CDR3 region has the DNA TGTGCCAGCACAACCCCGAGAAGACTAGCCTACAATGAGCAGTTCTTC.